These T cell receptor beta chains were read from a single sample in a study of cytomegalovirus exposure and HLA in healthy donors. Some clones are missing from TCRdb's copy, which holds only in-frame ones; the method was immunoSEQ multiplex PCR. The sample has some 65,000 clones; approximately 71% are singletons. The source material was PBMCs. Receptor source: a man aged 45-60 years in good health and CMV-seropositive. Each CDR3 is given with its conserved first and last residue. Each record gives: J gene, V gene, clone size, D gene, CDR3 protein, CDR3 DNA. A D gene is named only where the DNA matches it firmly. Rows give clone size only sometimes, using once, few, many, or a class for an expanded clone.

>TRBJ2-7|TRBV30|-|-
CAWSPDSYEQYF
TGTGCCTGGAGTCCAGACAGCTACGAGCAGTACTTC
>TRBJ1-1|TRBV5-5|few|TRBD1
CASSLGQGTRVF
TGTGCCAGCAGCTTGGGACAGGGAACCAGGGTGTTT
>TRBJ2-5|TRBV4-1|-|-
CASSQVEYQETQYF
TGCGCCAGCAGCCAAGTAGAGTACCAAGAGACCCAGTACTTC
>TRBJ1-5|TRBV7-8|-|-
CASTRQLNQPQHF
TGTGCCAGCACGAGACAGCTCAATCAGCCCCAGCATTTT
>TRBJ2-7|TRBV10-1|once|TRBD1
CASSETGAPYEQYF
TGCGCCAGCAGCGAGACAGGGGCCCCCTACGAGCAGTACTTC
>TRBJ2-7|TRBV4-1|-|TRBD2
CASSQEASGRKYEQYF
TGCGCCAGCAGCCAAGAAGCGAGCGGGAGAAAGTACGAGCAGTACTTC
>TRBJ2-7|TRBV19|-|-
CASRGDISYEQYF
TGTGCCAGCCGGGGGGACATATCCTACGAGCAGTACTTC
>TRBJ1-1|TRBV27|-|-
CASKAGVGREGDTEAFF
TGTGCCAGCAAAGCGGGGGTAGGACGGGAAGGAGACACTGAAGCTTTCTTT
>TRBJ2-7|TRBV28|-|-
CASRGGRGTAYEQYF
TGTGCCAGCAGGGGTGGGCGCGGGACAGCCTACGAGCAGTACTTC
>TRBJ2-1|TRBV9|-|TRBD2
CASSSRGGVGGNEQFF
TGTGCCAGCAGCTCCCGGGGAGGGGTTGGGGGCAATGAGCAGTTCTTC
>TRBJ2-7|TRBV30|few|-
CAWTGVSYEQYF
TGTGCCTGGACCGGGGTCTCCTACGAGCAGTACTTC
>TRBJ1-5|TRBV4-2|-|-
CASSQDQSFQPQHF
TGTGCCAGCAGCCAAGATCAGTCTTTTCAGCCCCAGCATTTT
>TRBJ1-2|TRBV11-2|once|-
CASSPGTGGNYGYTF
TGTGCCAGCAGCCCCGGGACGGGAGGGAACTATGGCTACACCTTC
>TRBJ1-4|TRBV7-2|-|TRBD1
CASSLTSGGVREKLFF
TGTGCCAGCAGCCTCACCTCAGGGGGCGTACGTGAAAAACTGTTTTTT
>TRBJ2-2|TRBV7-9|-|-
CASSLASGATTGELFF
TGTGCCAGCAGCTTAGCTTCAGGGGCTACCACCGGGGAGCTGTTTTTT
>TRBJ1-2|TRBV27|-|-
CASSLGILYGYTF
TGTGCCAGCAGTCTCGGTATACTCTATGGCTACACCTTC
>TRBJ1-1|TRBV4-3|-|TRBD1
CASSQAGQGGTEAFF
TGCGCCAGCAGCCAAGCCGGACAGGGAGGGACTGAAGCTTTCTTT
>TRBJ1-6|TRBV27|few|-
CASSFVPPLHF
TGTGCCAGCAGTTTCGTTCCACCCCTCCACTTT
>TRBJ1-3|TRBV5-1|-|-
CASSSAGASGNTIYF
TGCGCCAGCAGCTCCGCAGGGGCATCTGGAAACACCATATATTTT
>TRBJ1-1|TRBV9|once|-
CASSGGRQGNTEAFF
TGTGCCAGCAGCGGCGGTCGGCAGGGGAACACTGAAGCTTTCTTT
>TRBJ2-7|TRBV7-9|-|TRBD2
CASSPGTSGAPFYEQYF
TGTGCCAGCAGCCCCGGGACTAGCGGGGCTCCTTTCTACGAGCAGTACTTC
>TRBJ2-7|TRBV18|few|TRBD1
CASSPLGGTGAPYEQYF
TGTGCCAGCTCACCATTGGGAGGGACAGGGGCGCCCTACGAGCAGTACTTC
>TRBJ2-5|TRBV28|-|-
CASRRESREETQYF
TGTGCCAGCAGAAGAGAGAGCAGGGAAGAGACCCAGTACTTC
>TRBJ2-3|TRBV5-4|-|TRBD2
CASSGEAGVWDTQYF
TGTGCCAGCAGCGGGGAGGCGGGGGTTTGGGATACGCAGTATTTT
>TRBJ2-5|TRBV7-9|few|-
CASSFGGETQYF
TGTGCCAGCAGCTTCGGCGGAGAGACCCAGTACTTC
>TRBJ1-1|TRBV5-4|-|-
CASSLAQGSGTEAFF
TGTGCCAGCAGCTTGGCCCAGGGGTCGGGGACTGAAGCTTTCTTT
>TRBJ2-1|TRBV6-1|-|TRBD2
CASMVSGSYNEQFF
TGTGCCAGCATGGTTAGCGGGTCCTACAATGAGCAGTTCTTC
>TRBJ2-7|TRBV28|-|-
CASSFPAGPYEQYF
TGTGCCAGCAGTTTCCCAGCGGGTCCCTACGAGCAGTACTTC
>TRBJ2-3|TRBV4-3|-|-
CASSQDLRTSGGGGTDTQYF
TGCGCCAGCAGCCAAGATTTAAGGACGTCGGGGGGCGGGGGCACAGATACGCAGTATTTT
>TRBJ1-1|TRBV10-3|-|-
CAISESRVGNTEAFF
TGTGCCATCAGTGAGTCGCGGGTGGGGAACACTGAAGCTTTCTTT
>TRBJ2-1|TRBV6-5|-|TRBD2
CASSLAGGRVEQFF
TGTGCCAGCAGCCTAGCGGGAGGGCGAGTTGAGCAGTTCTTC
>TRBJ2-1|TRBV6-5|-|TRBD1
CASSYSRDSVNEQFF
TGTGCCAGCAGTTACTCCCGGGACAGTGTCAATGAGCAGTTCTTC
>TRBJ2-2|TRBV6-1|-|TRBD2
CASSEWVLAGEAGELFF
TGTGCCAGCAGTGAATGGGTCCTAGCGGGGGAAGCCGGGGAGCTGTTTTTT
>TRBJ1-1|TRBV5-1|-|-
CASSLDARGMNTEAFF
TGCGCCAGCAGCTTGGACGCAAGGGGGATGAACACTGAAGCTTTCTTT
>TRBJ2-7|TRBV6-5|-|-
CASRKTGPSYEQYF
TGTGCCAGCAGAAAAACAGGTCCCTCCTACGAGCAGTACTTC
>TRBJ2-7|TRBV5-6|-|-
CASSPVTGFEQYF
TGTGCCAGCAGCCCCGTCACAGGGTTCGAGCAGTACTTC
>TRBJ1-1|TRBV9|-|-
CASSVDGRYTEAFF
TGTGCCAGCAGCGTAGACGGGAGATACACTGAAGCTTTCTTT
>TRBJ1-1|TRBV6-5|-|-
CASSYGGRRTTEAFF
TGTGCCAGCAGTTACGGGGGCCGGCGAACGACTGAAGCTTTCTTT
>TRBJ1-5|TRBV15|-|-
CATSRDQDYNQPQHF
TGTGCCACCAGCAGAGATCAGGATTACAATCAGCCCCAGCATTTT